The T cell receptor (beta chain) under discussion was sequenced for a study of blood T cell repertoires in COVID-19. About the research overall: T cells, B-cell-depleted T cells, or PBMCs supplied cDNA or gDNA.

The method was immunoSEQ multiplex PCR; TCRdb's version includes in-frame clones alone and lacks a portion of them. Among about 150,000 clones listed, approximately 81% were seen once. This CDR3 region has 11 residues. Trimming took off 7 bases at V and 5 bases at J, with 5 bases between the two ends. The V gene's germline CDR1 is MNHEY and CDR2 SVGAGI. This receptor was obtained from a human donor with acute or convalescent COVID-19. The donor label of this sample is uncertain. The gene calls are TRBV6-5 and TRBJ1-4; no definite D call. Sequencing was carried out using peripheral blood. This CDR3 is CASTPNEKLFF. CDR3 sequence (DNA): TGTGCCAGCACCCCAAATGAAAAACTGTTTTTT.